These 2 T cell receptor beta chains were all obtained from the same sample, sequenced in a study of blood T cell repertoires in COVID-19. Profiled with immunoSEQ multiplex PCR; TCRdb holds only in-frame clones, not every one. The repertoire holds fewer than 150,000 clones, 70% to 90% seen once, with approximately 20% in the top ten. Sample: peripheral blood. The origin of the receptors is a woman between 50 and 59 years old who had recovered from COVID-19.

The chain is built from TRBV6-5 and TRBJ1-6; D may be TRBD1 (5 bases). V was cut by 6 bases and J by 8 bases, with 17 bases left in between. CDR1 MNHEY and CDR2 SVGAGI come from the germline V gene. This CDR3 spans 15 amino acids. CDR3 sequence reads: CASSPRAWGDSPLHF. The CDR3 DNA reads TGTGCCAGCAGCCCGAGGGCCTGGGGGGATTCACCCCTCCACTTT.

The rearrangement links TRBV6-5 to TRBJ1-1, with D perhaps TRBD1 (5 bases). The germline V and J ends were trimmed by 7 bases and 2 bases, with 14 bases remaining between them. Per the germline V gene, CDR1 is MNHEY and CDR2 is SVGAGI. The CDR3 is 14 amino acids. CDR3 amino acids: CASTRGDRNTEAFF. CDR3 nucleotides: TGTGCCAGCACCCGCGGGGACCGAAACACTGAAGCTTTCTTT.